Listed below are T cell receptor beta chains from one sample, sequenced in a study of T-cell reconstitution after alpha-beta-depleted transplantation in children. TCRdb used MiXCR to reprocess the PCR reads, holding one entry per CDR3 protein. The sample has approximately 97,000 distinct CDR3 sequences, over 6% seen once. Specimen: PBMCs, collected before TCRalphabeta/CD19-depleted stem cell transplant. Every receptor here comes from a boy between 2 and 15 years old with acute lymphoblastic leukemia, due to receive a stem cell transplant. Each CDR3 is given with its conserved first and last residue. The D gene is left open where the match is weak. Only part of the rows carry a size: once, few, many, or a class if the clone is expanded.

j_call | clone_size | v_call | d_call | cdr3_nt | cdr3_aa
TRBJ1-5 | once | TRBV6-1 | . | TGTGCCAGCGCGGTATGGTGGAATCAGCCCCAGCATTTT | CASAVWWNQPQHF
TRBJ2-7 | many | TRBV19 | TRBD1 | TGTGCCAGTAGTAGTACAGGGGAGTCCTACGAGCAGTACTTC | CASSSTGESYEQYF
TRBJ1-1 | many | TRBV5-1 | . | TGCGCCAGCAGCTCCATCGGGGGAGGGACTGAAGCTTTCTTT | CASSSIGGGTEAFF
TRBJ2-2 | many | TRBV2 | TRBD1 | TGTGCCAGCAGTGAAGCGCCGCGATGGACAGGGAAGTCGGGCGGGGAGCTGTTTTTT | CASSEAPRWTGKSGGELFF
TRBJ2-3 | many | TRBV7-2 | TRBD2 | TGTGCCAGCAGCCCTGGGACTAGCGGGGGGGCTGTAGATACGCAGTATTTT | CASSPGTSGGAVDTQYF
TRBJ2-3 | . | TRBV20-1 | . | TGCAGTGCTCGGGTTGCAGATACGCAGTATTTT | CSARVADTQYF
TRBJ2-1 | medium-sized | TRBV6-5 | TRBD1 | TGTGCCAGCAGTTACTACATCCGCCTAAAGACAGGGAAGGTTCGGAATGAGCAGTTCTTC | CASSYYIRLKTGKVRNEQFF
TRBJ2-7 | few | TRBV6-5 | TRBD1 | TGTGCCAGCAGTTACTCGTGGGGGCGGGACAGGGACTACGAGCAGTACTTC | CASSYSWGRDRDYEQYF
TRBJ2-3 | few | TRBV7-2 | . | TGTGCCAGCAGCGTTGGTTCCCGGGCAGGAACGCAGTATTTT | CASSVGSRAGTQYF
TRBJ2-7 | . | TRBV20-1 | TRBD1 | TGCAGTGCTGGGGACAGGGGTTTCGAGCAGTACTTC | CSAGDRGFEQYF
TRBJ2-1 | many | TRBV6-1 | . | TGTGCCAGCAGACGTGTACGGAACTACAATGAGCAGTTCTTC | CASRRVRNYNEQFF
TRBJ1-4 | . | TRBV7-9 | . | TGTGCCAGCAGCTCTGACCTTTCAACTAATGAAAAACTGTTTTTT | CASSSDLSTNEKLFF
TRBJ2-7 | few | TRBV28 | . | TGTGCCAGCAGTGTAAGGGGCGCCGATGGCGAGCAGTACTTC | CASSVRGADGEQYF
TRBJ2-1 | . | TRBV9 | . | TGTGCCAGCAGCCCGCCGGGGGGCTCCTCTGAGCAGTTCTTC | CASSPPGGSSEQFF
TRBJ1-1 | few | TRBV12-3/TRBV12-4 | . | TGTGCCAGCAGTTTAGGGGGCATGAACACTGAAGCTTTCTTT | CASSLGGMNTEAFF
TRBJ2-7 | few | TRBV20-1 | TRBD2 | TGCAGTGCTAGAGGAACTAGCGACCACGAGCAGTACTTC | CSARGTSDHEQYF
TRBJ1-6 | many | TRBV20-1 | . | TGCAGTGCTAGAGATAATGCCAGGCCAAATTCACCCCTCCACTTT | CSARDNARPNSPLHF